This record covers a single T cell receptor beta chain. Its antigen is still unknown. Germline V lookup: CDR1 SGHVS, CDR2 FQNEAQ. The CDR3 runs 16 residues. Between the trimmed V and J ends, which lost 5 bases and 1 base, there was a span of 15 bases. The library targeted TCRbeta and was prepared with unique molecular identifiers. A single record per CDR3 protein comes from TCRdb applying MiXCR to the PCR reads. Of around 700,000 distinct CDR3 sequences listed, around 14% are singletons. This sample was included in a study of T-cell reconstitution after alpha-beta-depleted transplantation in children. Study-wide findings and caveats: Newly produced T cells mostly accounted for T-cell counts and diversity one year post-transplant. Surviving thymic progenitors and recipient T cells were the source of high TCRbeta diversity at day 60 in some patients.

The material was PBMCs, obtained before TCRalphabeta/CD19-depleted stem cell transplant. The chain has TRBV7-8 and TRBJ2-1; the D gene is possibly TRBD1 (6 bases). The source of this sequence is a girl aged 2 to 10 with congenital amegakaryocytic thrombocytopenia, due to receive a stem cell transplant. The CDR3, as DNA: TGTGCCAGCAGCCGAGGCGACAGGCCTTCCTACAATGAGCAGTTCTTC. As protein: CASSRGDRPSYNEQFF.